Presented here are 17 T cell receptor beta chains from one specimen sequenced in a study of blood T cell repertoires in COVID-19. Generated by immunoSEQ multiplex PCR, the TCRdb table keeps only in-frame clones and is missing some. In the table there are over 250,000 clones, over 75% of which are singletons. The sequenced material came from peripheral blood. The receptors derive from a woman in her forties or fifties with acute or convalescent COVID-19.

The chain couples TRBV7-9 to TRBJ2-1, with TRBD2 identical over 7 bases. Germline V CDR1 and CDR2: SEHNR, FQNEAQ (reference sequence). The CDR3 has 16 residues. J was trimmed by 5 bases and V by 5 bases; bases with no gene match: 12. The CDR3 here is CASSPWGTGGDNEQFF. For the CDR3, the DNA is TGTGCCAGCAGCCCCTGGGGCACGGGAGGTGACAATGAGCAGTTCTTC.

The gene calls are TRBV18 and TRBJ1-4; D possibly corresponds to TRBD1 (5 bases). V lost 6 bases, J lost 7 bases, and 15 bases lay in between. CDR1 and CDR2 (germline): KGHSH, LQKENI. The CDR3 spans 14 residues. CDR3 region: CASSSDQGGEKLFF. Here the CDR3 DNA reads TGTGCCAGCTCCAGCGACCAGGGAGGTGAAAAACTGTTTTTT.

This sequence joins TRBV12-3 or TRBV12-4 and TRBJ2-5; a possible D gene is TRBD1 (6 bases). The V gene lost 7 bases and the J gene lost 4 bases, with 13 bases spanning the gap. CDR3 size: 13 residues. CDR3 loop: CASTQRGLETQYF. CDR3 nucleotide sequence: TGTGCCAGCACCCAGAGGGGGTTAGAGACCCAGTACTTC.

The rearrangement links TRBV28 to TRBJ1-3; D perhaps matches TRBD1 (5 bases). The CDR3 extends over 12 amino acids. From germline, CDR1 is MDHEN and CDR2 SYDVKM. With 10 bases removed from V and 9 bases from J, the gap between germline ends came to 16 bases. The CDR3 bases are TGTGCCACCTGGACAACCGGTGGCACCATATATTTT. It yields the protein CATWTTGGTIYF.

This rearrangement joins TRBV7-3 to TRBJ2-7; D unclear. Germline V gives CDR1 SGHTA, CDR2 FQGTGA. Trimming took off 1 base at V and 3 bases at J, with 7 bases between the two ends. The CDR3 is made up of 13 amino acids. The CDR3 region has the DNA TGTGCCAGCAGCTTAAGAGACAACTACGAGCAGTACTTC. As protein: CASSLRDNYEQYF.

J is TRBJ1-2 and V is TRBV27, with D possibly matching TRBD1 (6 bases). The CDR3 totals 18 residues. Germline V gives CDR1 MNHEY, CDR2 SMNVEV (reference sequence). Trimming stripped 2 bases from V and 4 bases from J, with 23 bases between. CDR3 region: CASSLRFVSLDSFYGYTF. DNA for the CDR3: TGTGCCAGCAGTTTACGGTTTGTCTCCCTGGACAGTTTCTATGGCTACACCTTC.

In its sample, this clone was seen once. The rearrangement uses TRBV11-2 and TRBJ1-1; TRBD1 is a possible D gene (6 bases). From germline, CDR1 is SGHAT and CDR2 FQNNGV. V was pared by 3 bases and J by 5 bases, with 13 bases between. CDR3 length: 14 amino acids. CDR3 sequence: CASSFSSTGTEAFF. DNA for the CDR3: TGTGCCAGCAGCTTTTCGTCAACAGGGACTGAAGCTTTCTTT.

The chain combines TRBV9 with TRBJ1-5; D gene ambiguous. The germline V and J ends were trimmed by 0 bases and 6 bases, with 7 bases remaining between them. From germline, CDR1 is SGDLS and CDR2 YYNGEE. This CDR3 comprises 13 residues. CDR3: CASSVDPGQPQHF. Written as DNA, the CDR3 is TGTGCCAGCAGCGTAGACCCGGGTCAGCCCCAGCATTTT.

This clone has only one observation. The chain has TRBV29-1 and TRBJ1-5; D possibly corresponds to TRBD1 (5 bases). This CDR3 is 13 amino acids long. Germline V gene data show CDR1 as SQVTM and CDR2 as ANQGSEA. The V and J ends lost 7 bases and 5 bases respectively, with 15 bases between them. The CDR3 region has the DNA TGCAGCGCCAGTCCGGGGGTCGATCAGCCCCAGCATTTT. Translating it yields CSASPGVDQPQHF.

This chain uses TRBV27 with TRBJ1-4, with a weak D call TRBD1 (6 bases). V shed 5 bases and J shed 8 bases, with 18 bases lying between them. Germline CDR1 reads MNHEY; CDR2 reads SMNVEV (reference sequence). There are 15 residues in the CDR3. The CDR3 reads CASSAYRVGGEKLFF. The CDR3, as DNA: TGTGCCAGCAGTGCCTACAGGGTGGGTGGCGAAAAACTGTTTTTT.

V usage is TRBV2 and J usage is TRBJ1-2, with a weak D call TRBD1 (6 bases). CDR3 length: 12 residues. CDR1 is SNHLY, CDR2 FYNNEI, per germline. Trimming shortened V by 5 bases and J by 3 bases, and 7 bases separated the two germline ends. CDR3 nucleotides: TGTGCCAGCAGTCGGACAGACTATGGCTACACCTTC. This encodes CASSRTDYGYTF.

This chain connects TRBV9 to TRBJ2-4; weak D call: TRBD1 (5 bases). This CDR3 comprises 13 residues. Deletions cut 4 bases from V and 6 bases from J, with 11 bases between. Germline CDR1 SGDLS, CDR2 YYNGEE. The CDR3 DNA is TGTGCCAGCAGCACCGCAGGGTTAAACATTCAGTACTTC. Translation: CASSTAGLNIQYF.

The J gene is TRBJ1-2, the V gene TRBV5-6, with TRBD1 matching over 7 bases. This CDR3 is 16 amino acids long. CDR1 is SGHDT and CDR2 is YYEEEE in the germline V gene. V lost 3 bases to trimming and J lost 8 bases; unmatched junction nucleotides: 16. This chain's CDR3 is CASSWGRKGGIGGYTF. CDR3 DNA: TGTGCCAGCAGCTGGGGTCGGAAAGGGGGCATTGGGGGCTACACCTTC.

The chain joins TRBV3-1 (or the pseudogene TRBV3-2) to TRBJ2-1; D unclear. V was cut by 1 base and J by 9 bases, with 7 bases left in between. This CDR3 is 12 amino acids long. From germline, CDR1 is LGHDT and CDR2 YNNKEL (reference sequence). CDR3 loop: CASSQARFEQFF. The CDR3 DNA sequence: TGTGCCAGCAGCCAAGCGCGGTTTGAGCAGTTCTTC.

The chain has TRBV6-5 and TRBJ2-3, with D perhaps matching TRBD1 (5 bases). Trimming left V 2 bases short and J 1 base short, with 10 bases between. The germline CDR1 and CDR2 sequences are MNHEY and SVGAGI. CDR3 length: 15 residues. Written as DNA, the CDR3 is TGTGCCAGCAGTTACCGTCAGGGCCGCACAGATACGCAGTATTTT. Translating it yields CASSYRQGRTDTQYF.

This chain uses TRBV28 with TRBJ2-1; 9 bases align to TRBD2. The J segment lost 5 bases and the V segment lost 4 bases, leaving 3 bases of the junction unmatched. Germline values: CDR1 MDHEN, CDR2 SYDVKM. This CDR3 spans 14 amino acids. CDR3 loop: CASSSTSGHNEQFF. In DNA, the CDR3 is TGTGCCAGCAGTTCGACTAGCGGACACAATGAGCAGTTCTTC.

The rearrangement links TRBV4-3 to TRBJ2-3, with TRBD2 matching 16 bases. The length of the CDR3 is 18 residues. V shed 2 bases and J 6 bases; nucleotides not matched to a gene: 8. From germline, CDR1 is LGHNA and CDR2 YSLEER. CDR3 sequence: CASSQTTGTSGRADTQYF. DNA of the CDR3: TGCGCCAGCAGCCAAACTACCGGGACTAGCGGGAGGGCGGATACGCAGTATTTT.